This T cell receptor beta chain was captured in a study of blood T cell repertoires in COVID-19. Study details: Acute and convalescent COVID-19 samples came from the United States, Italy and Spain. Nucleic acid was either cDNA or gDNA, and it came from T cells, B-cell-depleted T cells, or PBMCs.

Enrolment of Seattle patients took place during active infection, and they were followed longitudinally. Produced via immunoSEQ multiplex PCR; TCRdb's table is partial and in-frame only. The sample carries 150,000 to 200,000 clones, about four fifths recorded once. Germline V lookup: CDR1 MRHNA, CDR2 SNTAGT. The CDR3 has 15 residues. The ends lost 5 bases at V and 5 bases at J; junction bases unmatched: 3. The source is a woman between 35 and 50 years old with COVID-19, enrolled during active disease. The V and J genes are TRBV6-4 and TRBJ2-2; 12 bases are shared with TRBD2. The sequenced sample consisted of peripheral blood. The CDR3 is CASSLTSGRTGELFF. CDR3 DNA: TGTGCCAGCAGTCTGACTAGCGGGAGAACCGGGGAGCTGTTTTTT.